This T cell receptor beta chain came from a study of CD8 T cells in Susac syndrome. Regarding the study as a whole: Regarding the TCR sequencing and HLA analysis, the study admitted that a relatively small number of individuals were involved.

CD8+ and CD4+ T cells from blood underwent TCR beta sequencing. Germline V CDR1 and CDR2: MDHEN, SYDVKM. J gave up 0 bases and V 4 bases, and 12 bases lay outside the gene matches. The CDR3 contains 19 residues. Remarks on this clonotype: Its antigen is not identified.

RNA amounts of about 0.5 to 1 ug underwent reverse transcription with random hexamers. Across 54 Vbeta and 13 Jbeta, immunoSEQ multiplex PCR amplified TCR beta CDR3. Each CDR3 protein is one row after TCRdb ran MiXCR on the immunoSEQ multiplex PCR reads. The table records some 160,000 distinct CDR3 sequences, roughly 94% of them present only once. V is TRBV28 and J is TRBJ2-6, with 7 bases identical to TRBD1. The sequenced material came from CD4+ T cells from PBMCs. The sequence came from a human donor in good health. In nucleotides, the CDR3 is TGTGCCAGCAGTTACTCCTGGACAGGCGACAGCTCTGGGGCCAACGTCCTGACTTTC. Its translation: CASSYSWTGDSSGANVLTF.